Below, 13 T cell receptor beta chains from the same sample are listed, as sequenced in a study of beta chain features in type 1 diabetes. The study's findings and limits: Among all four CD4+ subsets, Type 1 diabetes patients had TCRB CDR3s that were moderately but significantly shorter.

Sequencing targeted expressed TCRB transcripts, as all isolated RNA had been reverse transcribed. Using immunoSEQ multiplex PCR, the repertoire was profiled, and TCRdb retains in-frame clones only, with some absent. The table includes about 160,000 clones, roughly 9% detected once. Antigen specificity for these receptors is unknown. The specimen sequenced was central memory CD4+ T cells from blood. These TCRs come from a woman in her twenties or thirties with type 1 diabetes.

This chain connects TRBV18 to TRBJ2-1; 9 positions agree with TRBD1. The V segment lost 0 bases and the J segment 3 bases; nucleotides outside the gene matches: 3. CDR1 and CDR2 (germline): KGHSH, LQKENI. The CDR3 runs to 16 residues. The CDR3 DNA is TGTGCCAGCTCACCACCCGGGACAGGGCACTACAATGAGCAGTTCTTC. This codes for CASSPPGTGHYNEQFF.

This chain connects TRBV4-1 to TRBJ2-5; the match to TRBD2 covers 8 bases. V lost 1 base and J lost 3; bases outside the gene matches: 4. Germline V gene data show CDR1 as MGHRA and CDR2 as YSYEKL. CDR3 size: 15 residues. The CDR3 DNA reads TGCGCCAGCAGCCAAGCGGGAGGGGGGAAAGAGACCCAGTACTTC. Amino acid sequence: CASSQAGGGKETQYF.

CDR3 nucleotides: TGTGCCAGCAGTGCTTTGCGGGATCCTCTGGGCGGCTCCTACGAGCAGTACTTC. Amino acids: CASSALRDPLGGSYEQYF. The rearrangement uses TRBV2 and TRBJ2-7, with D maybe TRBD2 (6 bases). The CDR3 runs to 18 residues. Germline V lookup: CDR1 SNHLY, CDR2 FYNNEI. Deletions cut 4 bases from V and 0 bases from J, with 22 bases between.

This chain connects TRBV2 to TRBJ2-2; D call uncertain. This CDR3 contains 13 residues. The V gene lost 1 base and the J gene lost 8 bases, with 8 bases spanning the gap. The germline gives CDR1 SNHLY, CDR2 FYNNEI. The CDR3 nucleotides read TGTGCCAGCAGTGAAGAAACATCTGGGGAGCTGTTTTTT. Residues: CASSEETSGELFF.

In this sample, this clone turned up many times. This rearrangement joins TRBV4-1 to TRBJ1-4; 8 bases are a match to TRBD1. This CDR3 is built from 16 residues. V lost 4 bases and J lost 2; bases outside the gene matches: 6. Germline V lookup: CDR1 MGHRA, CDR2 YSYEKL. The CDR3 DNA reads as TGCGCCAGCAGCCTCGGACAGGGATTGACTAATGAAAAACTGTTTTTT. It specifies CASSLGQGLTNEKLFF.

This clone was seen a few times. This sequence joins TRBV5-1 and TRBJ2-1; unclear D gene. The CDR3 extends over 14 amino acids. Trimming stripped 2 bases from V and 4 bases from J, with 10 bases between. CDR1 SGHRS and CDR2 YFSETQ come from the germline V gene. The CDR3 bases are TGCGCCAGCAGCTTCGATCAGGCGTACAATGAGCAGTTCTTC. It specifies CASSFDQAYNEQFF.

This clone occurred a few times. The chain joins TRBV14 to TRBJ2-7; no clear D. Germline V gives CDR1 SGHDN, CDR2 FVKESK. V was trimmed by 1 base and J by 6 bases, leaving 7 bases between them. The CDR3 covers 12 residues. CDR3 in DNA: TGTGCCAGCAGCCAAGTTCCAGTCGAGCAGTACTTC. Its protein product is CASSQVPVEQYF.

The table lists this clone with a few counts. The V call is TRBV4-1, the J call TRBJ2-3; weak D call: TRBD1 (6 bases). Germline V gene lookup returns CDR1 MGHRA and CDR2 YSYEKL. V dropped 2 bases and J dropped 0 bases, with 15 bases sitting between them. The CDR3 contains 17 residues. CDR3 amino acids: CASSQSRTVSSTDTQYF. The CDR3, as DNA: TGCGCCAGCAGCCAAAGCCGGACAGTGTCTAGCACAGATACGCAGTATTTT.

J is TRBJ2-1 and V is TRBV5-1; TRBD2 aligns across 11 bases. The CDR3 consists of 15 residues. V shed 2 bases, J shed 7 bases, and the junction held 5 bases outside the gene matches. Germline V gene data show CDR1 as SGHRS and CDR2 as YFSETQ. The CDR3 DNA reads TGCGCCAGCAGCTTCCGGACTAGCGGGTCTAATGAGCAGTTCTTC. This encodes CASSFRTSGSNEQFF.

The chain carries TRBV18 and TRBJ2-6; possibly TRBD1 for D (5 bases). Germline V gives CDR1 KGHSH, CDR2 LQKENI. Trimming stripped 0 bases from V and 2 bases from J, with 8 bases between. This CDR3 is 16 amino acids long. The DNA of the CDR3 is TGTGCCAGCTCACCACCGGTAGGGGCTGGGGCCAACGTCCTGACTTTC. The encoded protein is CASSPPVGAGANVLTF.

The rearrangement links TRBV30 to TRBJ2-5; 7 nucleotides line up with TRBD2. Germline CDR1 and CDR2: GTSNPN and SVGIG (reference sequence). This CDR3 has 13 amino acids. V was clipped by 4 bases and J by 4 bases; unmatched bases: 6. CDR3 protein: CAWTPPGGETQYF. In nucleotides, the CDR3 is TGTGCCTGGACCCCTCCGGGGGGAGAGACCCAGTACTTC.

The table lists this clone with a few counts. Additional DNA sequences in this sample encode the identical CDR3. V gene TRBV5-1 combines with J gene TRBJ2-5, with 13 bases fitting TRBD2. The junction had 3 bases not matched to a gene; V was cut back by 5 bases and J by 5 bases. Germline CDR1 SGHRS, CDR2 YFSETQ. This CDR3 contains 14 residues. CDR3 sequence reads: CASRPGLAGETQYF. CDR3 coding DNA: TGCGCCAGCAGACCGGGACTAGCGGGGGAGACCCAGTACTTC.

On this clone itself: Within the sample, other DNA sequences also encode this same CDR3. This chain uses TRBV2 with TRBJ2-2; no firm D call. Per germline, CDR1 SNHLY and CDR2 FYNNEI. This CDR3 contains 12 residues. V lost 7 bases and J lost 2, with 5 bases in between. The CDR3 bases are TGTGCCAGCACCTTAAACACCGGGGAGCTGTTTTTT. As protein: CASTLNTGELFF.